Included here is one T cell receptor (beta chain) sequence, with context. This specimen belongs to a study of T cell changes during pregnancy in multiple sclerosis. This table comes from immunoSEQ multiplex PCR, and its TCRdb copy is limited to in-frame clones, with some not included. The sample includes some 110,000 clones, just under 95% of them seen just once. CDR1 LNHDA and CDR2 SQIVND come from the germline V gene (reference sequence). Between the trimmed V and J ends, which lost 5 bases and 8 bases, there was a span of 17 bases. The CDR3 runs to 14 residues. This specimen consisted of peripheral blood, obtained after pregnancy. This receptor was identified in a female donor with multiple sclerosis, enrolled in a pregnancy study. This sequence joins TRBV19 and TRBJ2-3; possibly TRBD1 for D (6 bases). DNA for the CDR3: TGTGCCAGTAGTGGATCCGGGACACCAGTTACGCAGTATTTT. Translation gives CASSGSGTPVTQYF.